The rows below give T cell receptor beta chains drawn from one sample of a study of CD8 T cells in ankylosing spondylitis. TCRdb used MiXCR to reprocess the 5' RACE reads, holding one entry per CDR3 protein. The sample contains fewer than 550,000 distinct CDR3 sequences, about 5.2% of which appear only once. The sample comprised blood, either unsorted or a sorted T cell fraction (not recorded which). Receptor source: a male donor with ankylosing spondylitis. CDR3s include the opening cysteine and the closing phenylalanine or tryptophan. A D gene is named only where the DNA matches it firmly. Where a row states a size, it is once, few, many or the class of an expanded clone; other rows omit it.

J	D	length	V	size	DNA	CDR3
TRBJ2-2	NA	12	TRBV29-1	NA	TGCAGCGTCGGGGAGGCCCCCGGGGAGCTGTTTTTT	CSVGEAPGELFF
TRBJ2-5	NA	15	TRBV5-1	many	TGCGCCAGCAGCTTGGTCGGCAGGGTCCAAGAGACCCAGTACTTC	CASSLVGRVQETQYF
TRBJ2-2	NA	15	TRBV7-2	many	TGTGCCAGCAGCTTAAGGGGGACTCGCACCGGGGAGCTGTTTTTT	CASSLRGTRTGELFF
TRBJ2-1	NA	14	TRBV15	many	TGTGCCACCAGCAGACAGGTGCTATGGGATGAGCAGTTCTTC	CATSRQVLWDEQFF
TRBJ2-5	NA	15	TRBV28	many	TGTGCCAGCAGTCGGGCCGGGAGTGGGCAAGAGACCCAGTACTTC	CASSRAGSGQETQYF
TRBJ2-7	NA	12	TRBV10-3	NA	TGTGCCATCAGTGATTCCGCGAACGAGCAGTACTTC	CAISDSANEQYF
TRBJ2-3	NA	13	TRBV14	few	TGTGCCAGCAGCCTCTCCCCACTGGGAACGCAGTATTTT	CASSLSPLGTQYF
TRBJ2-1	NA	13	TRBV30	few	TGTGCCTGGAGCCAAGCGTCAGGCTATGAGCAGTTCTTC	CAWSQASGYEQFF
TRBJ1-5	TRBD1	15	TRBV20-1	many	TGCAGTGCCACACCCACAGGGGCCACTTCATGGCCCCAGCATTTT	CSATPTGATSWPQHF
TRBJ1-5	NA	14	TRBV6-1	NA	TGTGCCAGCAGCCGCTTGGAGGGGAATCAGCCCCAGCATTTT	CASSRLEGNQPQHF
TRBJ2-5	NA	13	TRBV29-1	few	TGCAGCGTTGAAGATTGGGCGCAAGAGACCCAGTACTTC	CSVEDWAQETQYF